These 21 T cell receptor beta chains originate from one sample sequenced in a study of monozygotic twins with inflammatory bowel disease. TCRdb reanalyzed the 5' RACE reads, giving one entry per CDR3 protein sequence and no DNA. Its listing shows about 300,000 distinct CDR3 sequences. Sequencing was carried out using blood. The receptor source for this set is a human donor with ulcerative colitis or Crohn's disease, or a healthy co-twin of an affected twin (not recorded which).

The chain couples TRBV20-1 to TRBJ1-3. The CDR3 has 12 amino acids. Germline CDR1 DFQATT, CDR2 SNEGSKA (reference sequence). The CDR3 region is CSAPTNGNTIYF.

This chain joins TRBV5-1 and TRBJ2-7; with no DNA, the TCRdb D assignment of TRBD2 cannot be verified. Germline CDR1 reads SGHRS; CDR2 reads YFSETQ. The CDR3 is 15 residues long. Here the CDR3 reads CASSLLTSGNSEQYF.

The chain recombines TRBV28 with TRBJ1-3. The CDR3 is 16 residues long. Germline V gene data show CDR1 as MDHEN and CDR2 as SYDVKM. The CDR3 sequence: CASRLSRALSGNTIYF.

The J gene is TRBJ2-7, the V gene TRBV5-1; as DNA is missing, the TRBD1 call by TCRdb cannot be tested. Germline CDR1 SGHRS, CDR2 YFSETQ. This CDR3 comprises 14 residues. The CDR3 sequence: CASSLGSGRYEQYF.

The chain is built from TRBV7-7 and TRBJ2-2; TCRdb's assignment of TRBD1 cannot be checked, as there is no DNA. Germline V gene data show CDR1 as SSHAT and CDR2 as FNYEAQ (reference sequence). The CDR3 length is 15 residues. CDR3 amino acids: CASSSDRGQTGELFF.

The chain links TRBV6-2 or TRBV6-3 to TRBJ2-1; TCRdb outputs TRBD2, but without DNA this stays unchecked. CDR1 and CDR2 (germline): MNHEY, SVGEGT. This CDR3 spans 17 amino acids. CDR3 amino acids: CASSWASGASSYNEQFF.

The chain joins TRBV5-1 to TRBJ2-6; TCRdb calls TRBD2, which cannot be checked without DNA. The CDR3 consists of 17 residues. Germline CDR1 reads SGHRS; CDR2 reads YFSETQ. The CDR3 loop is CASSLGLGGSGANVLTF.

The V and J genes are TRBV9 and TRBJ2-3; TCRdb reports TRBD1, a call that lacks DNA to check it against. The CDR3 has 15 amino acids. CDR1 is SGDLS, CDR2 YYNGEE, per germline. The CDR3: CASTVRDRGTDTQYF. Variable domain in full (rest from reference TRBV9 and TRBJ2-3): DSGVTQTPKHLITATGQRVTLRCSPRSGDLSVYWYQQSLDQGLQFLIQYYNGEERAKGNILERFSAQQFPDLHSELNLSSLELGDSALYFCASTVRDRGTDTQYFGPGTRLTVL.

The rearrangement links TRBV20-1 to TRBJ1-4. CDR1 and CDR2 from the germline V gene are DFQATT and SNEGSKA (reference sequence). The CDR3 sequence is 14 residues long. CDR3 region: CSARDVGVPEKLFF.

The chain couples TRBV6-1 to TRBJ1-1; TCRdb picks TRBD1, but there is no DNA to check that call. Germline CDR1 reads MNHNS; CDR2 reads SASEGT. The CDR3 consists of 14 residues. The CDR3 sequence is CASRQGTIHTEAFF.

The chain employs TRBV12-3 or TRBV12-4 and TRBJ1-5; TCRdb's D call, TRBD1, is unchecked because there is no DNA. There are 18 residues in the CDR3. CDR3 in amino acids: CASSFRPQGAGSNQPQHF.

The chain is built from TRBV20-1 and TRBJ2-7. The length of the CDR3 is 14 residues. Germline V gives CDR1 DFQATT, CDR2 SNEGSKA (reference sequence). CDR3 sequence: CSARQAGVTSEQYF.

The rearrangement uses TRBV11-1 and TRBJ2-5; TCRdb indicates TRBD2, and absent DNA this call remains unverified. Germline V gives CDR1 SGHAT, CDR2 FQDESV (reference sequence). This CDR3 spans 18 amino acids. CDR3 region: CASSPWVLAGTKQETQYF.

The V call is TRBV5-6, the J call TRBJ2-3; the TCRdb call, TRBD2, lacks DNA for checking. Per germline, CDR1 SGHDT and CDR2 YYEEEE. The CDR3 loop spans 16 amino acids. The CDR3 loop is CAGRTSGTRGTDTQYF.

The chain carries TRBV18 and TRBJ2-5; absent DNA, TCRdb's TRBD1 call cannot be checked. Looked up from germline, CDR1 is KGHSH and CDR2 is LQKENI. The CDR3 is made up of 13 amino acids. CDR3 in amino acids: CASSPGTKETQYF.

The V call is TRBV20-1, the J call TRBJ2-1; TCRdb picks TRBD2, but there is no DNA to check that call. There are 15 residues in the CDR3. The germline V gene has CDR1 DFQATT and CDR2 SNEGSKA (reference sequence). The CDR3 protein is CSARDAQREVNEQFF.

The rearrangement uses TRBV29-1 and TRBJ2-5; checking the TCRdb D call of TRBD1 is not possible without DNA. Germline loops: CDR1 SQVTM, CDR2 ANQGSEA. The CDR3 has 14 residues. CDR3: CSVHDRGREETQYF.

V and J are TRBV7-8 and TRBJ2-7. There are 14 residues in the CDR3. From germline, CDR1 is SGHVS and CDR2 FQNEAQ. This CDR3 reads CASSLRAESYEQYF.

The rearrangement uses TRBV5-1 and TRBJ2-5. The CDR3 contains 14 residues. CDR1 is SGHRS, CDR2 YFSETQ, per germline. This chain's CDR3 is CASSLAGVQETQYF.

This chain connects TRBV6-6 to TRBJ1-1; with no DNA, the TCRdb D assignment of TRBD1 cannot be verified. The CDR3 runs to 14 residues. Germline V lookup: CDR1 MNHNY, CDR2 SVGAGI (reference sequence). The CDR3 reads CASSYETGVTEAFF.

This rearrangement joins TRBV15 to TRBJ1-5. The CDR3 has 15 amino acids. CDR1 is LNHNV and CDR2 is YYDKDF in the germline V gene (reference sequence). The CDR3 sequence is CATRPGLTAGGSQHF.